These 9 T cell receptor beta chains came from one sample sequenced in a study of blood T cell repertoires in COVID-19. Profiled with immunoSEQ multiplex PCR; TCRdb holds only in-frame clones, not every one. This sample yields 150,000 to 200,000 clones, of which roughly 83% are seen a single time; about an eighth belongs to the top ten. Sequencing was done on a sample of PBMCs or T cells enriched from blood (not recorded which). Receptors were obtained from a woman aged 55-70 years who had recovered from COVID-19.

This chain connects TRBV6-5 to TRBJ2-1; the match to TRBD1 covers 8 bases. Germline lookup yields CDR1 MNHEY and CDR2 SVGAGI. CDR3 length: 16 amino acids. The V gene end was trimmed by 0 bases and the J gene end by 2 bases; junction bases not matched to a gene: 3. The CDR3 DNA sequence: TGTGCCAGCAGTTACTCGTCGGACAGGGCCTACAATGAGCAGTTCTTC. Protein product: CASSYSSDRAYNEQFF.

J is TRBJ2-5 and V is TRBV5-1; D not certain. Germline loops: CDR1 SGHRS, CDR2 YFSETQ. V was cut by 5 bases and J by 3 bases, with 5 bases left in between. The CDR3 extends over 11 amino acids. CDR3 protein: CASRGEETQYF. Here the CDR3 DNA reads TGCGCCAGCAGGGGCGAAGAGACCCAGTACTTC.

The chain combines TRBV5-1 with TRBJ1-4, with D possibly matching TRBD1 (6 bases). CDR1 and CDR2 from the germline V gene are SGHRS and YFSETQ. CDR3 size: 15 residues. The V end lost 3 bases, the J end lost 6 bases, and 15 bases lay between the germline ends. CDR3 bases: TGCGCCAGCAGCTCCTCAGGGGTTAAGGATGAAAAACTGTTTTTT. It codes for CASSSSGVKDEKLFF.

The chain recombines TRBV7-3 with TRBJ2-1; TRBD2 is a possible D gene (5 bases). The ends were cut back, 5 bases at V and 3 bases at J, with 8 bases in the middle. CDR3 size: 13 residues. Germline V lookup: CDR1 SGHTA, CDR2 FQGTGA. The CDR3 coding sequence is TGTGCCAGCAGCCTCGACTACTACAATGAGCAGTTCTTC. It encodes CASSLDYYNEQFF.

This clone was detected once. The chain links TRBV20-1 to TRBJ2-1; 7 bases fit TRBD2. Germline CDR1 reads DFQATT; CDR2 reads SNEGSKA (reference sequence). V shed 7 bases and J 6 bases; nucleotides not matched to a gene: 0. The CDR3 runs to 10 residues. The CDR3 region has the DNA TGCAGTGGGGAGGGCAATGAGCAGTTCTTC. It is translated as CSGEGNEQFF.

This sequence joins TRBV27 and TRBJ1-2, with D possibly matching TRBD1 (5 bases). The CDR3 extends over 14 amino acids. V was clipped by 8 bases and J by 7 bases, with 20 bases between them. The V gene's germline CDR1 is MNHEY and CDR2 SMNVEV (reference sequence). CDR3 nucleotides: TGTGCCAGCCGCGTATCAGGGCAGGGAGGTGGCTACACCTTC. Protein: CASRVSGQGGGYTF.

Here the CDR3 reads CASSEVASGVDNEQFF. Here the CDR3 DNA reads TGCGCCAGCAGTGAAGTGGCTAGCGGGGTTGACAATGAGCAGTTCTTC. This chain joins TRBV10-1 and TRBJ2-1; 9 bases are a match to TRBD2. The length of the CDR3 is 16 residues. Germline CDR1 and CDR2: WNHNN and SYGVQD (reference sequence). With 3 bases clipped from V and 5 bases from J, the junction kept 8 bases outside the gene matches.

The chain has TRBV5-1 and TRBJ1-6; possible D gene TRBD1, 6 bases. With 1 base removed from V and 6 bases from J, the gap between germline ends came to 14 bases. Germline V gene lookup returns CDR1 SGHRS and CDR2 YFSETQ. This CDR3 is 16 amino acids long. The CDR3 reads CASSLTSWTVNSPLHF. CDR3 in DNA: TGCGCCAGCAGCTTGACCTCGTGGACAGTTAATTCACCCCTCCACTTT.

This clone was seen once. The V gene is TRBV27, the J gene TRBJ1-3; D is uncertain. The CDR3 consists of 15 residues. Trimming took 6 bases from V and 0 from J, leaving 12 bases between them. Germline CDR1 is MNHEY and CDR2 is SMNVEV (reference sequence). The CDR3 sequence: CASSPGIASGNTIYF. Here the CDR3 DNA reads TGTGCCAGCAGCCCCGGAATAGCCTCTGGAAACACCATATATTTT.